This T cell receptor beta chain originates from a study of blood T cell repertoires in COVID-19. Study in general: Both acute and convalescent COVID-19 samples were obtained from the United States, Italy and Spain. T cells, B-cell-depleted T cells, or PBMCs supplied cDNA or gDNA.

The CDR3 sequence is 15 residues long. CDR1 and CDR2 from the germline V gene are SEHNR and FQNEAQ (reference sequence). V dropped 2 bases and J dropped 4 bases, with 14 bases sitting between them. The authors' processing: By means of reference gene primer amplification, nucleated cell counts were estimated. Clones were sequenced by immunoSEQ multiplex PCR, and TCRdb holds only the in-frame ones, with some missing. The DNA gave D and trimming, while V, J and clone size come from that table. The table lists more than 60,000 clones, less than 90% of them singletons. This receptor was identified in a man in his forties or fifties with active COVID-19. The rearrangement uses TRBV7-9 and TRBJ2-5, with D possibly being TRBD1 (5 bases). Sequenced input: peripheral blood. CDR3 region: CASSLTGSFLETQYF. The CDR3 DNA reads as TGTGCCAGCAGCTTAACAGGTTCCTTCCTAGAGACCCAGTACTTC.